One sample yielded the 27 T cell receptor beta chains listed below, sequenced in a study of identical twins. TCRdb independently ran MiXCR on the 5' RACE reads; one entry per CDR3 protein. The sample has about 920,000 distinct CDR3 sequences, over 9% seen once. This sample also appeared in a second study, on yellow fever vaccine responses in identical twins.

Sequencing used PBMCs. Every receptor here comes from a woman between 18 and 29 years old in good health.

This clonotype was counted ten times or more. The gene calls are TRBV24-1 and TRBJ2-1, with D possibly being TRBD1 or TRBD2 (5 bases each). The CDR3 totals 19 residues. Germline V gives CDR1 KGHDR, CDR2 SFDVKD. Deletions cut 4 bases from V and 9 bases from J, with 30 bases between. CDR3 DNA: TGTGCCACCAGTGACCCTCCTTCGCCCCGGGGCCAGACCGCAGTTGAGCAGTTCTTC. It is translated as CATSDPPSPRGQTAVEQFF.

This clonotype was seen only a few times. DNA for the CDR3: TGCGCCAGCAGTGAGTCGAGGGGGGCCAACGTCCTGACTTTC. Translating gives CASSESRGANVLTF. This chain joins TRBV10-1 and TRBJ2-6; D unresolved. CDR1 and CDR2 from the germline V gene are WNHNN and SYGVQD (reference sequence). Trimming cost V 0 bases and J 4 bases, with 4 bases left between them. This CDR3 comprises 14 residues.

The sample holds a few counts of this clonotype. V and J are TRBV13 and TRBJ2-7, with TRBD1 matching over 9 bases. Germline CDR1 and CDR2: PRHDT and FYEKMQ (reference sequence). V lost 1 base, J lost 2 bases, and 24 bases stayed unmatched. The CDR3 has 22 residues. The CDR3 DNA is TGTGCCAGCAGCTTAGTCACAGGGGGCTATCTTCCCCCCGGGAAGTTCACCTACGAGCAGTACTTC. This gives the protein CASSLVTGGYLPPGKFTYEQYF.

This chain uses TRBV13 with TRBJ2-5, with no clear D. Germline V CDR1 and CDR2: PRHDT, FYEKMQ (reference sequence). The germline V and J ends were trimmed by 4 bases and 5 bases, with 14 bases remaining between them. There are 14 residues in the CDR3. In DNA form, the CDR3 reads TGTGCCAGCAGCTCGAACCTGCCGGCGGAGACCCAGTACTTC. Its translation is CASSSNLPAETQYF.

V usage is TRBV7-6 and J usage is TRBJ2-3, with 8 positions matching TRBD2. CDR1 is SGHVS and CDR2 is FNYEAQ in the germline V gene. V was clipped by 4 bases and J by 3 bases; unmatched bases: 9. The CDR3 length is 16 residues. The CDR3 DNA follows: TGTGCCAGCAGCTCCAGGGGACTAGGTTCTACAGATACGCAGTATTTT. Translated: CASSSRGLGSTDTQYF.

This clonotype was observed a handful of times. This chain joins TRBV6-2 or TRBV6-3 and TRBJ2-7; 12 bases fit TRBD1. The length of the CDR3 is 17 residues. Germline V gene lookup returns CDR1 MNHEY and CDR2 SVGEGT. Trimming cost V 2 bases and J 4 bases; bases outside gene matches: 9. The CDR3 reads CASSYAPGQGAQYEQYF. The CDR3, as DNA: TGTGCCAGCAGTTACGCTCCGGGACAGGGGGCGCAATACGAGCAGTACTTC.

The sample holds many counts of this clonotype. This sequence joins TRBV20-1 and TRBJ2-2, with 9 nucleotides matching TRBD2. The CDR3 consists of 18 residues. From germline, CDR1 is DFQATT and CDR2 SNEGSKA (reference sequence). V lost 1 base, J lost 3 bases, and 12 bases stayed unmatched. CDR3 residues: CSARVEGGLAGYTGELFF. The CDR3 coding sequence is TGCAGTGCTAGAGTCGAGGGGGGGCTAGCGGGGTACACCGGGGAGCTGTTTTTT.

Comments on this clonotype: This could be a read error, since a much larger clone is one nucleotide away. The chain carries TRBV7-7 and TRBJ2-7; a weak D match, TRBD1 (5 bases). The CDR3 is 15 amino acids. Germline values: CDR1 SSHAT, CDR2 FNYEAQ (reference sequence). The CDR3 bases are TGTGCCAGAAGCTTCATTAAGACAGACACCTACGAGCAGTACTTC. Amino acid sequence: CARSFIKTDTYEQYF.

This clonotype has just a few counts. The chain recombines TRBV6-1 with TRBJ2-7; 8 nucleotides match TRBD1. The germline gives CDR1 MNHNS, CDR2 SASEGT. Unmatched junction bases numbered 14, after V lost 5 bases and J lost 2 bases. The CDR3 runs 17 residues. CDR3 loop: CASSQYTSGTGAYEQYF. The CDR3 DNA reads TGTGCCAGCAGTCAATACACTTCCGGGACAGGCGCCTACGAGCAGTACTTC.

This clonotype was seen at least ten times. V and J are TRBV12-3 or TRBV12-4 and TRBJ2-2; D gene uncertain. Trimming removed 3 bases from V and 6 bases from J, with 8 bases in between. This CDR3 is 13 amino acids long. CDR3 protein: CASSFPGAGELFF. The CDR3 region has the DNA TGTGCCAGCAGTTTTCCCGGCGCCGGGGAGCTGTTTTTT.

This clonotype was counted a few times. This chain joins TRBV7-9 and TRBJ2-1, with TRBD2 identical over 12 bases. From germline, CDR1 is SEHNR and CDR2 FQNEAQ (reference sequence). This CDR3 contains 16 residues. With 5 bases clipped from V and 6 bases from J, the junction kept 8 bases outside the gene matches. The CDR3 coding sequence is TGTGCCAGCAGCCCTTACCGGACTAGCGGGGCCAATGAGCAGTTCTTC. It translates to CASSPYRTSGANEQFF. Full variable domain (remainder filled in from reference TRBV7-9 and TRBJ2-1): DTGVSQNPRHKITKRGQNVTFRCDPISEHNRLYWYRQTLGQGPEFLTYFQNEAQLEKSRLLSDRFSAERPKGSFSTLEIQRTEQGDSAMYLCASSPYRTSGANEQFFGPGTRLTVL.

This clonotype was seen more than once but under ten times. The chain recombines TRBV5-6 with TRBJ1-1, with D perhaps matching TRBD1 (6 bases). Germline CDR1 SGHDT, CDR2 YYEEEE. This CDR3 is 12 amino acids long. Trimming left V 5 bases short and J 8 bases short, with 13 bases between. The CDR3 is CASRLRGAEAFF. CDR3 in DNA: TGTGCCAGCAGACTCCGGGGGGCAGAAGCTTTCTTT. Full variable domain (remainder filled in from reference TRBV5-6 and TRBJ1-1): DAGVTQSPTHLIKTRGQQVTLRCSPKSGHDTVSWYQQALGQGPQFIFQYYEEEERQRGNFPDRFSGHQFPNYSSELNVNALLLGDSALYLCASRLRGAEAFFGQGTRLTVV.

The CDR3 loop reads CASSTQLAGGNNEQFF. The DNA of the CDR3 is TGTGCCAGCAGCACCCAACTAGCGGGGGGAAACAATGAGCAGTTCTTC. V and J are TRBV11-2 and TRBJ2-1; 12 nucleotides line up with TRBD2. Germline V lookup: CDR1 SGHAT, CDR2 FQNNGV. Germline trimming cut 5 bases from V and 5 bases from J; bases unmatched to any gene: 7. The CDR3 is 16 residues long.

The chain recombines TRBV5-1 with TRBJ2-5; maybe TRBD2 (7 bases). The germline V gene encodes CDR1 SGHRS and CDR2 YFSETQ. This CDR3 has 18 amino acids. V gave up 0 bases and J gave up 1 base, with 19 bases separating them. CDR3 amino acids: CASSLVRGAQKTQETQYF. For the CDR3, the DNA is TGCGCCAGCAGCTTGGTACGGGGGGCGCAAAAGACCCAAGAGACCCAGTACTTC.

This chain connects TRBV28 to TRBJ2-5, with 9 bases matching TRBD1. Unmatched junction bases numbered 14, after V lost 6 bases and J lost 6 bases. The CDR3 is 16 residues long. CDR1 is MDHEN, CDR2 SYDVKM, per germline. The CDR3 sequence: CASSLPGQGGLKTQYF. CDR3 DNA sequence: TGTGCCAGCAGCCTCCCGGGACAGGGCGGGTTGAAGACCCAGTACTTC.

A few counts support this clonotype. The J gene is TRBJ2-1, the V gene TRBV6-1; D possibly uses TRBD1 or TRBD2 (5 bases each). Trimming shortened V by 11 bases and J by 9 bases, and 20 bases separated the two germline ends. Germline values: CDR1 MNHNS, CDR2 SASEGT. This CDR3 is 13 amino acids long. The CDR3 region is CAGGRAYSSEQFF. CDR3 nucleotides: TGTGCCGGGGGTCGGGCATACTCTAGTGAGCAGTTCTTC.

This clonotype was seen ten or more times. The DNA of the CDR3 is TGCGCCAGCAGCTTGGAACAGGGCACTGAAGCTTTCTTT. Its protein is CASSLEQGTEAFF. The rearrangement joins TRBV5-1 to TRBJ1-1, with TRBD1 as a possible D gene (6 bases). This CDR3 is 13 amino acids long. Trimming stripped 0 bases from V and 4 bases from J, with 7 bases between. CDR1 is SGHRS, CDR2 YFSETQ, per germline.

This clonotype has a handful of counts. The CDR3 spells CAAGAELNTEAFF. The CDR3 region has the DNA TGTGCCGCCGGGGCCGAGCTGAACACTGAAGCTTTCTTT. V usage is TRBV10-3 and J usage is TRBJ1-1; weak D call: TRBD1 (5 bases). Germline CDR1 ENHRY, CDR2 SYGVKD. Trimming took off 11 bases at V and 0 bases at J, with 13 bases between the two ends. This CDR3 spans 13 amino acids.

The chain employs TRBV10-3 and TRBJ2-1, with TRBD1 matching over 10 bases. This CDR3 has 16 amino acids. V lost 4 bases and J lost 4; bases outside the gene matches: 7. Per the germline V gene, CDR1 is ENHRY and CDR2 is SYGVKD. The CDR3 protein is CAISAGQGSSYNEQFF. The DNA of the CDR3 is TGTGCCATCAGTGCGGGACAGGGGAGCTCTTACAATGAGCAGTTCTTC.

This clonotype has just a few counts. The CDR3 region is CASTLQRYTGELFF. The CDR3 bases are TGTGCCAGCACCCTCCAGAGGTACACCGGGGAGCTGTTTTTT. The chain couples TRBV28 to TRBJ2-2, with D unclear. This CDR3 has 14 residues. V lost 7 bases to trimming and J lost 3 bases, with 12 bases between them. CDR1 is MDHEN, CDR2 SYDVKM, per germline.

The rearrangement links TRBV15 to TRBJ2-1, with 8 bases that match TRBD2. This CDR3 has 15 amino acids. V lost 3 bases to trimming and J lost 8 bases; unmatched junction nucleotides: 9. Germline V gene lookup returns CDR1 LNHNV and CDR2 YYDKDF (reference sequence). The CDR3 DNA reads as TGTGCCACCAGCAGCCCCCCGGGGGGGTTGGATGAGCAGTTCTTC. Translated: CATSSPPGGLDEQFF.

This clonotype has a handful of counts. The CDR3 loop is CASSYIVGNTGELFF. DNA for the CDR3: TGTGCCAGCAGTTACATTGTGGGGAACACCGGGGAGCTGTTTTTT. The chain carries TRBV6-5 and TRBJ2-2; D unclear. Germline lookup yields CDR1 MNHEY and CDR2 SVGAGI. The CDR3 loop spans 15 amino acids. The V end was cut by 2 bases, the J end by 1 base, with 8 bases between.

CDR3 region: CASSGGGQGFNEQYF. CDR3 nucleotide sequence: TGTGCCAGCAGCGGAGGTGGGCAGGGGTTTAACGAGCAGTACTTC. V usage is TRBV9 and J usage is TRBJ2-7; D perhaps matches TRBD1 (6 bases). Trimming took 3 bases from V and 5 from J, leaving 18 bases between them. Germline CDR1 and CDR2: SGDLS and YYNGEE. The CDR3 runs to 15 residues.

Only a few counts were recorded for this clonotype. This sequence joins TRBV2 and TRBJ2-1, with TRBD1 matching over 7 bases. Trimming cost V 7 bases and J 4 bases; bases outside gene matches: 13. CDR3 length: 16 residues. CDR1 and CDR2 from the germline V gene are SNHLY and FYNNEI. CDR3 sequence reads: CASNSGTVKSYNEQFF. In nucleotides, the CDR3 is TGTGCCAGCAATTCAGGGACAGTTAAATCGTACAATGAGCAGTTCTTC.

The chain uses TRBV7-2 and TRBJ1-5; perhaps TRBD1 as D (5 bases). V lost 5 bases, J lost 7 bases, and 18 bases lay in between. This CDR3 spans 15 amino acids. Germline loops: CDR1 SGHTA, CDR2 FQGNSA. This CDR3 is CASSISRGIRQPQHF. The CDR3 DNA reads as TGTGCCAGCAGCATATCTAGGGGAATCAGGCAGCCCCAGCATTTT.

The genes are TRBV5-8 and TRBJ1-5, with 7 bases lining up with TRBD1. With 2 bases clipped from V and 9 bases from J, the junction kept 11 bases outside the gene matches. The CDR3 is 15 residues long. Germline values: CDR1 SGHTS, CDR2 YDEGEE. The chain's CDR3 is CASSFLPQGERPQHF. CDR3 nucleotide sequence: TGTGCCAGCAGCTTTCTTCCGCAGGGGGAAAGGCCCCAGCATTTT.

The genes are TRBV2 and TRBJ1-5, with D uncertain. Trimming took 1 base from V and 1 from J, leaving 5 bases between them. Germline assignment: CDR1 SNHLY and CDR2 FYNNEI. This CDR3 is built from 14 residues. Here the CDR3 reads CASSEETSNQPQHF. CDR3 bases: TGTGCCAGCAGTGAAGAGACAAGCAATCAGCCCCAGCATTTT.